Listed below are T cell receptor beta chains from one sample, sequenced in a study of radiotherapy plus CTLA-4 blockade in lung cancer. Here immunoSEQ multiplex PCR was the method, and the copy in TCRdb shows in-frame clones only, minus some. The table shows about 120,000 clones, with 78% occurring only once. This sample comprised peripheral blood, obtained from a patient treated with radiotherapy plus ipilimumab. These receptors were taken from a human donor with non-small cell lung cancer who had a partial response to radiotherapy plus ipilimumab. Each CDR3 is given with its conserved first and last residue. The D gene is left open where the match is weak. For some rows the clone size is stated as once, few or many, or as a class when expanded; others skip it.

d_gene: TRBD2
j_gene: TRBJ2-2
v_gene: TRBV9
abundance: .
CDR3aa: CASSVATSGTGELFF
CDR3nt: TGTGCCAGCAGCGTAGCTACTAGCGGTACCGGGGAGCTGTTTTTT

d_gene: TRBD1
j_gene: TRBJ1-1
v_gene: TRBV5-1
abundance: once
CDR3aa: CASSWQGAPNTEAFF
CDR3nt: TGCGCCAGCAGCTGGCAGGGGGCGCCCAACACTGAAGCTTTCTTT

d_gene: .
j_gene: TRBJ1-1
v_gene: TRBV6-5
abundance: .
CDR3aa: CASILQAQNTEAFF
CDR3nt: TGTGCCAGCATTTTACAGGCCCAGAACACTGAAGCTTTCTTT

d_gene: .
j_gene: TRBJ1-4
v_gene: TRBV7-2
abundance: few
CDR3aa: CASSSSGSPREKLFF
CDR3nt: TGTGCCAGCAGCTCCTCGGGGTCCCCTAGGGAAAAACTGTTTTTT

d_gene: .
j_gene: TRBJ2-2
v_gene: TRBV7-3
abundance: .
CDR3aa: CASSLYWGGSPGELFF
CDR3nt: TGTGCCAGCAGCTTATATTGGGGCGGCAGTCCCGGGGAGCTGTTTTTT

d_gene: TRBD1
j_gene: TRBJ2-7
v_gene: TRBV10-3
abundance: .
CDR3aa: CAISDGGTGKAYEQYF
CDR3nt: TGTGCCATCAGTGATGGGGGGACAGGGAAGGCGTACGAGCAGTACTTC

d_gene: .
j_gene: TRBJ1-4
v_gene: TRBV27
abundance: .
CDR3aa: CASSVGTATNEKLFF
CDR3nt: TGTGCCAGCAGTGTTGGGACTGCAACTAATGAAAAACTGTTTTTT

d_gene: TRBD1
j_gene: TRBJ2-2
v_gene: TRBV23-1
abundance: .
CDR3aa: CASRGQGNVSRGENTGELFF
CDR3nt: TGCGCCAGCAGGGGACAGGGGAATGTTAGTAGAGGGGAGAACACCGGGGAGCTGTTTTTT

d_gene: .
j_gene: TRBJ2-3
v_gene: TRBV28
abundance: .
CDR3aa: CASSLSGGYTDTQYF
CDR3nt: TGTGCCAGCAGTCTGAGTGGGGGGTACACAGATACGCAGTATTTT

d_gene: TRBD1
j_gene: TRBJ1-1
v_gene: TRBV6-6
abundance: .
CDR3aa: CASRGDRDTEAFF
CDR3nt: TGTGCCAGCAGGGGGGACAGGGACACTGAAGCTTTCTTT

d_gene: .
j_gene: TRBJ2-2
v_gene: TRBV5-1
abundance: few
CDR3aa: CASRQRLSGTNTGELFF
CDR3nt: TGCGCCAGCAGGCAACGCCTTAGCGGAACGAACACCGGGGAGCTGTTTTTT

d_gene: TRBD2
j_gene: TRBJ2-1
v_gene: TRBV7-9
abundance: .
CDR3aa: CASSSRGTSGSYDEQFF
CDR3nt: TGTGCCAGCAGCTCACGAGGGACTAGCGGGAGTTACGATGAGCAGTTCTTC

d_gene: TRBD2
j_gene: TRBJ2-5
v_gene: TRBV6-5
abundance: .
CDR3aa: CASSLAGGEGTQYF
CDR3nt: TGTGCCAGTAGCCTAGCGGGAGGGGAGGGGACCCAGTACTTC

d_gene: TRBD2
j_gene: TRBJ2-1
v_gene: TRBV7-9
abundance: .
CDR3aa: CASSLAAGSNEQFF
CDR3nt: TGTGCCAGCAGCTTAGCAGCGGGATCCAATGAGCAGTTCTTC

d_gene: .
j_gene: TRBJ1-3
v_gene: TRBV30
abundance: few
CDR3aa: CAWGDGGLSSGNTIYF
CDR3nt: TGTGCCTGGGGTGACGGGGGATTAAGCTCTGGAAACACCATATATTTT

d_gene: TRBD2
j_gene: TRBJ2-1
v_gene: TRBV5-1
abundance: .
CDR3aa: CASSPDGGSTYNEQFF
CDR3nt: TGCGCCAGCAGCCCCGACGGCGGGAGCACCTACAATGAGCAGTTCTTC

d_gene: TRBD1
j_gene: TRBJ2-5
v_gene: TRBV9
abundance: .
CDR3aa: CASSVEQGQLETQYF
CDR3nt: TGTGCCAGCAGCGTAGAACAGGGGCAGCTGGAGACCCAGTACTTC

d_gene: .
j_gene: TRBJ2-2
v_gene: TRBV6-6
abundance: once
CDR3aa: CASSQTANTGELFF
CDR3nt: TGTGCCAGCAGTCAGACAGCGAACACCGGGGAGCTGTTTTTT

d_gene: .
j_gene: TRBJ2-2
v_gene: TRBV5-6
abundance: .
CDR3aa: CASSLASGELFF
CDR3nt: TGTGCCAGCAGCTTGGCCTCCGGGGAGCTGTTTTTT

d_gene: TRBD1
j_gene: TRBJ1-6
v_gene: TRBV30
abundance: .
CDR3aa: CAWRTPTGAENSPLHF
CDR3nt: TGTGCCTGGAGAACCCCGACAGGGGCGGAAAATTCACCCCTCCACTTT

d_gene: .
j_gene: TRBJ2-3
v_gene: TRBV18
abundance: .
CDR3aa: CASSPPSSTDTQYF
CDR3nt: TGTGCCAGCTCACCTCCCAGTAGCACAGATACGCAGTATTTT

d_gene: TRBD1
j_gene: TRBJ1-2
v_gene: TRBV9
abundance: few
CDR3aa: CASSRDRGDYGYTF
CDR3nt: TGTGCCAGCAGCCGGGACAGGGGGGACTATGGCTACACCTTC

d_gene: TRBD1
j_gene: TRBJ1-5
v_gene: TRBV2
abundance: .
CDR3aa: CASSPDRVDQPQHF
CDR3nt: TGTGCCAGCAGTCCCGACAGGGTCGATCAGCCCCAGCATTTT

d_gene: TRBD1
j_gene: TRBJ1-5
v_gene: TRBV5-4
abundance: .
CDR3aa: CASSVGGQRADQPQHF
CDR3nt: TGTGCCAGCAGCGTGGGGGGACAGCGGGCGGATCAGCCCCAGCATTTT

d_gene: TRBD1
j_gene: TRBJ2-2
v_gene: TRBV5-1
abundance: .
CDR3aa: CASSAGTGWNTGELFF
CDR3nt: TGCGCCAGCAGCGCCGGGACAGGGTGGAACACCGGGGAGCTGTTTTTT

d_gene: .
j_gene: TRBJ1-6
v_gene: TRBV30
abundance: .
CDR3aa: CAWKSGDSPLHF
CDR3nt: TGTGCCTGGAAATCAGGGGATTCACCCCTCCACTTT

d_gene: TRBD1
j_gene: TRBJ2-1
v_gene: TRBV11-1
abundance: once
CDR3aa: CASSFFRGHEQFF
CDR3nt: TGTGCCAGCAGCTTTTTCAGGGGGCATGAGCAGTTCTTC

d_gene: .
j_gene: TRBJ1-4
v_gene: TRBV7-2
abundance: .
CDR3aa: CASSFIGESEKLFF
CDR3nt: TGTGCCAGCAGCTTTATCGGGGAGAGTGAAAAACTGTTTTTT

d_gene: TRBD1
j_gene: TRBJ1-2
v_gene: TRBV5-4
abundance: .
CDR3aa: CASTQGTEAYGYTF
CDR3nt: TGTGCCAGCACCCAGGGGACAGAAGCCTATGGCTACACCTTC

d_gene: TRBD1
j_gene: TRBJ1-1
v_gene: TRBV5-1
abundance: .
CDR3aa: CASSPGQVAEAFF
CDR3nt: TGCGCCAGCAGTCCCGGACAGGTCGCTGAAGCTTTCTTT

d_gene: .
j_gene: TRBJ2-1
v_gene: TRBV6-1
abundance: .
CDR3aa: CASSERESSYNEQFF
CDR3nt: TGTGCCAGCAGTGAACGGGAGAGCTCCTACAACGAGCAGTTCTTC

d_gene: TRBD1
j_gene: TRBJ1-5
v_gene: TRBV7-2
abundance: .
CDR3aa: CASSLVGTGGGQPQHF
CDR3nt: TGTGCCAGCAGCTTAGTCGGGACAGGGGGAGGTCAGCCCCAGCATTTT

d_gene: .
j_gene: TRBJ1-2
v_gene: TRBV5-1
abundance: few
CDR3aa: CASSLVSGQSNYGYTF
CDR3nt: TGCGCCAGCAGCTTGGTATCGGGACAATCTAACTATGGCTACACCTTC

d_gene: .
j_gene: TRBJ2-1
v_gene: TRBV5-6
abundance: .
CDR3aa: CASSLVLGGSSYNEQFF
CDR3nt: TGTGCCAGCAGCTTGGTGTTAGGGGGTTCCTCCTACAATGAGCAGTTCTTC

d_gene: TRBD1
j_gene: TRBJ1-3
v_gene: TRBV6-5
abundance: .
CDR3aa: CASSQDREDTIYF
CDR3nt: TGTGCCAGCAGCCAGGACAGGGAAGACACCATATATTTT

d_gene: .
j_gene: TRBJ1-2
v_gene: TRBV5-1
abundance: .
CDR3aa: CASSLGEVKGYTF
CDR3nt: TGCGCCAGCAGCTTGGGGGAGGTGAAGGGCTACACCTTC

d_gene: .
j_gene: TRBJ2-2
v_gene: TRBV6-5
abundance: few
CDR3aa: CASRITGSNTGELFF
CDR3nt: TGTGCCAGCAGGATCACAGGGTCGAACACCGGGGAGCTGTTTTTT

d_gene: TRBD2
j_gene: TRBJ2-1
v_gene: TRBV5-1
abundance: .
CDR3aa: CASSLAGEYYNEQFF
CDR3nt: TGCGCCAGCAGTTTGGCGGGGGAGTACTACAATGAGCAGTTCTTC

d_gene: .
j_gene: TRBJ1-4
v_gene: TRBV6-1
abundance: .
CDR3aa: CASSPGNNEKLFF
CDR3nt: TGTGCCAGCAGTCCAGGGAATAATGAAAAACTGTTTTTT

d_gene: TRBD2
j_gene: TRBJ2-5
v_gene: TRBV7-3
abundance: .
CDR3aa: CASSLGLGDQETQYF
CDR3nt: TGTGCCAGCAGCTTGGGACTAGGAGACCAAGAGACCCAGTACTTC

d_gene: .
j_gene: TRBJ1-5
v_gene: TRBV7-8
abundance: .
CDR3aa: CASSLEGGIESNQPQHF
CDR3nt: TGTGCCAGCAGCTTAGAGGGGGGGATTGAGAGCAATCAGCCCCAGCATTTT

d_gene: .
j_gene: TRBJ2-6
v_gene: TRBV10-1
abundance: .
CDR3aa: CASSSYAGANVLTF
CDR3nt: TGCGCCAGCAGTAGCTATGCAGGGGCCAACGTCCTGACTTTC

d_gene: TRBD2
j_gene: TRBJ2-3
v_gene: TRBV30
abundance: .
CDR3aa: CAYKRTSGNTDTQYF
CDR3nt: TGTGCCTATAAACGGACTAGTGGCAATACAGATACGCAGTATTTT

d_gene: TRBD1
j_gene: TRBJ2-7
v_gene: TRBV2
abundance: .
CDR3aa: CASRPRDSPLSYEQYF
CDR3nt: TGTGCCAGCCGCCCTCGGGACAGTCCCCTCTCCTACGAGCAGTACTTC

d_gene: .
j_gene: TRBJ1-5
v_gene: TRBV27
abundance: .
CDR3aa: CASSLPLGPQHF
CDR3nt: TGTGCCAGCAGTTTACCCCTAGGGCCCCAGCATTTT

d_gene: TRBD1
j_gene: TRBJ1-2
v_gene: TRBV27
abundance: .
CDR3aa: CASSRGTGGAYGYTF
CDR3nt: TGTGCCAGCAGTCGAGGGACAGGAGGAGCCTATGGCTACACCTTC

d_gene: .
j_gene: TRBJ2-3
v_gene: TRBV28
abundance: .
CDR3aa: CASSSLGADSTDTQYF
CDR3nt: TGTGCCAGCAGTTCCCTGGGGGCAGACAGCACAGATACGCAGTATTTT

d_gene: TRBD2
j_gene: TRBJ2-3
v_gene: TRBV7-2
abundance: .
CDR3aa: CASSSGGGTDTQYF
CDR3nt: TGTGCCAGCAGCTCTGGCGGGGGGACAGATACGCAGTATTTT

d_gene: TRBD2
j_gene: TRBJ2-5
v_gene: TRBV28
abundance: .
CDR3aa: CASSLTSGREETQYF
CDR3nt: TGTGCCAGCAGTTTAACTAGCGGGAGAGAGGAGACCCAGTACTTC

d_gene: TRBD2
j_gene: TRBJ2-2
v_gene: TRBV7-6
abundance: .
CDR3aa: CASSLATSGNTGELFF
CDR3nt: TGTGCCAGCAGCTTAGCGACTAGCGGAAACACCGGGGAGCTGTTTTTT

d_gene: TRBD2
j_gene: TRBJ2-3
v_gene: TRBV30
abundance: .
CDR3aa: CAWSGLAGVADTQYF
CDR3nt: TGTGCCTGGAGCGGACTAGCGGGAGTCGCAGATACGCAGTATTTT